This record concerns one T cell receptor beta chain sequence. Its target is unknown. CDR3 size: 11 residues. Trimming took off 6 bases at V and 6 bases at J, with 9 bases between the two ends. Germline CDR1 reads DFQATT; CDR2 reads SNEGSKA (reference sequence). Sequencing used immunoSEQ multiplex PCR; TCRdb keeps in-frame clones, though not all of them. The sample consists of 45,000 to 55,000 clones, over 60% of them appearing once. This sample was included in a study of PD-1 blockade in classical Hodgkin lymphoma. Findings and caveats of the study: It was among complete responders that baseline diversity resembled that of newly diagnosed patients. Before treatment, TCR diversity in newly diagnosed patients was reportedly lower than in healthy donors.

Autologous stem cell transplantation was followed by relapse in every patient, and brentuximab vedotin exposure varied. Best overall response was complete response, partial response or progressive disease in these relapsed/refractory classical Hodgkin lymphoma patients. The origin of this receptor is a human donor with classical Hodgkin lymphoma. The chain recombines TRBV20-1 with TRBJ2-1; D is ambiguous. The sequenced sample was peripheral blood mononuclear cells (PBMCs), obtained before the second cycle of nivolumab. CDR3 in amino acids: CSAPVLNEQFF. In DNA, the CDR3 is TGCAGTGCCCCGGTTCTCAATGAGCAGTTCTTC.